This TCR beta chain was captured by sequencing in a study of regulatory T cells in long-lasting Graves disease. Arm-PCR with iRepertoire HTBI primers amplified the CDR3 regions for these TCR beta libraries. MiXCR, applied by TCRdb to the multiplex PCR reads, yields one record per CDR3 protein. The data hold approximately 290,000 distinct CDR3 sequences, with around a fifth observed a single time. In germline, CDR1 is SQVTM, CDR2 ANQGSEA. The CDR3 has 13 amino acids. V shed 6 bases and J shed 1 base, with 10 bases lying between them. Study findings and constraints: Comparison showed that persistent patients shared more public clonotypes (under 3,000) than new patients (roughly 1,000).

Time point meaning: persistent/refractory GD, antithyroid drugs over 5 years with positive TRAb. From RNA extracted from PBMCs, the TCR library was made. A note on this clonotype: Its target is not known.

This rearrangement joins TRBV29-1 to TRBJ1-5; no reliable D call. This TCR was recovered from a female donor with Graves disease. Sequencing used peripheral blood mononuclear cells (PBMCs), obtained when the disease was refractory, from a patient treated with antithyroid drugs. The CDR3 nucleotides read TGCAGCGTCCAGACGGCCAGCAATCAGCCCCAGCATTTT. Translation gives CSVQTASNQPQHF.